The text below deals with one T cell receptor beta chain. In the authors' methods: Estimation of nucleated cell counts relied on the amplification of reference gene primers. TCRdb keeps only in-frame clones here, not all; method: immunoSEQ multiplex PCR. V and J calls and clone size follow that table, whereas D and trimming were derived from the DNA. The data show 180,000 or so clones, 75% to 90% seen once. This sample is part of a study of blood T cell repertoires in COVID-19. Across the study: Italy, Spain and the United States were the sources of the convalescent and acute COVID-19 samples. From T cells, B-cell-depleted T cells, or PBMCs came the material, which was cDNA or gDNA.

CDR3 size: 15 residues. Germline V CDR1 and CDR2: MNHEY, SVGAGI. V was clipped by 6 bases and J by 0 bases, with 14 bases between them. The sequence was obtained from a man between 60 and 75 years old with acute or convalescent COVID-19. Sequencing was performed on peripheral blood. This chain joins TRBV6-5 and TRBJ2-5, with D tentatively TRBD1 (5 bases). Here the CDR3 reads CASSIGHGYQETQYF. The CDR3 DNA reads as TGTGCCAGCAGCATCGGACATGGTTACCAAGAGACCCAGTACTTC.